This T cell receptor (beta chain) was recorded in a study of OX40 agonist ivuxolimab in advanced cancers. V was pared by 1 base and J by 5 bases, with 8 bases between. The CDR3 has 13 amino acids. Germline CDR1 and CDR2: MNHNS and SASEGT. The data were produced by immunoSEQ multiplex PCR, yet TCRdb's version contains in-frame clones alone and is incomplete. The table shows over 80,000 clones, with 80% to 90% occurring only once. Only a few counts were recorded for this clone. Material: CD4+ or CD8+ T cells sorted from blood, obtained in a trial of the OX40 agonist ivuxolimab. This clonotype originated in an adult with an advanced solid tumor such as melanoma, head and neck, liver or kidney cancer. The V gene is TRBV6-1, the J gene TRBJ1-1; D not certain. In nucleotides, the CDR3 is TGTGCCAGCAGTGAAGTTGTACGGACTGAAGCTTTCTTT. Translating it yields CASSEVVRTEAFF.